The rows below give T cell receptor beta chains drawn from one sample of a study of T cell responses to AZD1222 COVID-19 vaccine. This table comes from immunoSEQ multiplex PCR, and its TCRdb copy is limited to in-frame clones, with some not included. The data hold 100,000 or so clones, with approximately 86% observed a single time. The material was peripheral blood, obtained on day 0 of AZD1222 vaccination. The receptors come from an adult in good health. Both conserved end residues are part of each CDR3.

CDR3 protein	V gene	J gene
CASSQETSGTRTNEQFF	TRBV4-2	TRBJ2-1
CASELGQGVVTEAFF	TRBV2	TRBJ1-1
CASSLGQGESPLHF	TRBV5-6	TRBJ1-6
CASSDPRFTAVNEKLFF	TRBV6-1	TRBJ1-4
CTSSQGTAPSTGELFF	TRBV1	TRBJ2-2
CASSQQGNTEAFF	TRBV7-2	TRBJ1-1
CASSDGNLGTIYF	TRBV2	TRBJ1-3
CATSDSVGLAGYNEQFF	TRBV24-1	TRBJ2-1
CASSPLPRATYGYTF	TRBV11-2	TRBJ1-2
CASSLGTSGNKELFF	TRBV5-1	TRBJ2-2
CASSVSSGRAETQYF	TRBV9	TRBJ2-5
CASSLQAAGSPLHF	TRBV7-9	TRBJ1-6
CASGVGGDRDNSPLHF	TRBV5-1	TRBJ1-6
CASMAGGMNTEAFF	TRBV7-2	TRBJ1-1
CASSVGPNTNQETQYF	TRBV9	TRBJ2-5
CASSLGTRYGPLHF	TRBV7-9	TRBJ1-6
CASSEWQVSGYTF	TRBV6-1	TRBJ1-2
CASSPSMNTEAFF	TRBV18	TRBJ1-1
CAIRTVSGNTIYF	TRBV10-3	TRBJ1-3
CASSLPTPTDTQYF	TRBV7-2	TRBJ2-3
CASSPPGGTDTQYF	TRBV18	TRBJ2-3
CASSPASTGSYEQYF	TRBV28	TRBJ2-7
CASSLTTDSGNTIYF	TRBV18	TRBJ1-3
CASRILAEETQYF	TRBV27	TRBJ2-5
CASSVPYGELFF	TRBV9	TRBJ2-2